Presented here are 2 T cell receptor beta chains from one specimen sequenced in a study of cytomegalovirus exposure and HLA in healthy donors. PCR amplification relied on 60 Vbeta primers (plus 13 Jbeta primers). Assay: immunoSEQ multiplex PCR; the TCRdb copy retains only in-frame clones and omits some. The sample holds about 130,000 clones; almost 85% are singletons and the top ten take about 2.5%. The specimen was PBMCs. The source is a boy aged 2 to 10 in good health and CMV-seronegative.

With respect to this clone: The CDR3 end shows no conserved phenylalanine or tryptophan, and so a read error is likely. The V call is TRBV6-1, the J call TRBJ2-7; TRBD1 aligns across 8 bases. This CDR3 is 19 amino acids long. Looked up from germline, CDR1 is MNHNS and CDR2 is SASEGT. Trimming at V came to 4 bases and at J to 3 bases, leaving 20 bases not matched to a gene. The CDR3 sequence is CASSGVPYNRDRPIYEQYA. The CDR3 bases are TGTGCCAGCAGTGGGGTTCCGTATAACCGGGACAGGCCGATCTACGAGCAGTACGCC.

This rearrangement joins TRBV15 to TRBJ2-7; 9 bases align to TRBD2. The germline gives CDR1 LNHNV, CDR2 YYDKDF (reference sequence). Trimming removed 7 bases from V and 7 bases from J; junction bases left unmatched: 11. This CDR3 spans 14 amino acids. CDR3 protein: CATTIGGGAEEQYF. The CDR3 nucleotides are TGTGCCACCACTATCGGCGGGGGGGCAGAGGAGCAGTACTTC.